This T cell receptor beta chain was sequenced during a study of T cells in Graves' hyperthyroidism and ophthalmopathy. Overall study context: Pretreatment peripheral blood was obtained at initial diagnosis.

With 2 bases removed from V and 3 bases from J, the gap between germline ends came to 4 bases. This CDR3 region has 13 residues. Germline CDR1 is SGHVS and CDR2 is FQNEAQ. Amplified TCR beta CDR3 regions derived from RNA transcripts. An initial round of RT-PCR targeting the TCR CDR3 relied on the HTBI primer set. TCRdb re-derived calls from the multiplex PCR reads in MiXCR, one entry per CDR3 protein. The table has approximately 360,000 distinct CDR3 sequences, 15% to 18% seen once. Study-wide results and limits: Most thyroid-expanded clonotypes above 0.001 were also found in blood.

With regard to this clonotype: Its antigen is unknown.

The sample consisted of blood. This clonotype was obtained from a young woman with Graves' hyperthyroidism that later progressed to Graves' ophthalmopathy. The rearrangement links TRBV7-8 to TRBJ2-2; D not resolved. CDR3 loop: CASSLFDTGELFF. Written as DNA, the CDR3 is TGTGCCAGCAGCTTATTTGACACCGGGGAGCTGTTTTTT.